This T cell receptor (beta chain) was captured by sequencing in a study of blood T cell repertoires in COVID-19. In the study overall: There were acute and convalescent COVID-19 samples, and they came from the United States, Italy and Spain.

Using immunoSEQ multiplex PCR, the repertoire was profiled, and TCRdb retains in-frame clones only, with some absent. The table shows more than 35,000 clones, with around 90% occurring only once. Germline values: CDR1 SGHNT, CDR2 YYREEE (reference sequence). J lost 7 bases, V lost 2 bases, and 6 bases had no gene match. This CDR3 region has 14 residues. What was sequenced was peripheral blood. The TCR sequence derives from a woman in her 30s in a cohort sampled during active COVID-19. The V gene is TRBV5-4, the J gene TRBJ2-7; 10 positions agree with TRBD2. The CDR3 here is CASSLAGGFGEQYF. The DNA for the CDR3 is TGTGCCAGCAGCTTAGCGGGAGGGTTTGGGGAGCAGTACTTC.